These 3 T cell receptor beta chains were all obtained from the same sample, sequenced in a study of cytomegalovirus exposure and HLA in healthy donors. In the PCR, 60 Vbeta and 13 Jbeta primers were used. Measured with immunoSEQ multiplex PCR; TCRdb has only the in-frame clones, and not every one. Here the sample spans under 130,000 clones, nearly 85% being singletons. Sequenced input: PBMCs. The receptors come from a man between 18 and 29 years old in good health and CMV-seronegative.

The V call is TRBV9, the J call TRBJ2-2, with 11 bases that match TRBD2. Germline V gene sequence: CDR1 SGDLS, CDR2 YYNGEE. Trimming removed 1 base from V and 2 bases from J; junction bases left unmatched: 1. This CDR3 spans 16 amino acids. CDR3 in DNA: TGTGCCAGCAGCGTAACTAGCGGGAGAAACACCGGGGAGCTGTTTTTT. Translation: CASSVTSGRNTGELFF.

The chain uses TRBV21-1 and TRBJ1-2; no DNA check was done on the table's D call, TRBD1. TRBV21-1 corresponds to a pseudogene. This CDR3 contains 16 residues. The CDR3 DNA reads as TGTGCCCTGGGGGTCGACAGGGTGGAGGATAACTATGGCTACACCTTC. Its translation is CALGVDRVEDNYGYTF.

J is TRBJ2-3 and V is TRBV29-1; 11 positions match TRBD2. The V gene end was trimmed by 7 bases and the J gene end by 1 base; junction bases not matched to a gene: 1. The CDR3 contains 13 residues. Germline V gene data show CDR1 as SQVTM and CDR2 as ANQGSEA. The CDR3 nucleotides are TGCAGCGCGACTAGCGGGGGCACAGATACGCAGTATTTT. This codes for CSATSGGTDTQYF.